This passage covers 15 T cell receptor beta chains from one sample sequenced in a study of tumor and adjacent non-tumor tissue in lung cancer. TCRbeta libraries were built with three rounds of nested PCR, modified from ARM-PCR. MiXCR, applied by TCRdb to the multiplex PCR reads, yields one record per CDR3 protein. The table shows fewer than 85,000 distinct CDR3 sequences, with around four fifths occurring only once. This sample's RNA came from whole unsorted tissue. Material for sequencing was lung tumor tissue. These receptors all stem from a woman between 50 and 59 years old with non-small cell lung cancer.

This clonotype has only one observation. This chain joins TRBV20-1 and TRBJ2-2; tentatively, D is TRBD1 or TRBD2 (5 bases each). Germline V gene lookup returns CDR1 DFQATT and CDR2 SNEGSKA (reference sequence). CDR3 length equals 15 residues. Between the trimmed V and J ends, which lost 5 bases and 4 bases, there was a span of 17 bases. CDR3 nucleotide sequence: TGCAGTGCTTCACGACAGAGGGCAAGCACCGGGGAGCTGTTTTTT. It yields the protein CSASRQRASTGELFF.

Note on this clonotype: One junction end disagrees with the germline gene, perhaps due to a read error. V and J are TRBV29-1 and TRBJ2-3; a possible D gene is TRBD2 (5 bases). The length of the CDR3 is 10 residues. Per germline, CDR1 SQVTM and CDR2 ANQGSEA. CDR3 loop: CNAGRDPHNF. DNA of the CDR3: TGCAACGCTGGACGGGATCCGCACAATTTT.

V gene TRBV11-2 combines with J gene TRBJ1-4; no firm D call. V shed 0 bases and J shed 2 bases, with 22 bases lying between them. The CDR3 is 20 residues long. Germline V CDR1 and CDR2: SGHAT, FQNNGV. The CDR3 reads CASSLDIARLDRITNEKLFF. The CDR3, as DNA: TGTGCCAGCAGCTTAGATATTGCACGTCTGGATAGGATCACTAATGAAAAACTGTTTTTT.

On this clonotype itself: This may stem from a read error, because a much larger clone lies one nucleotide away. As the CDR3 is not closed by the conserved phenylalanine or tryptophan, this likely results from a read error. The chain joins TRBV7-8 to TRBJ2-1; 8 positions match TRBD2. The V gene's germline CDR1 is SGHVS and CDR2 FQNEAQ. This CDR3 has 17 amino acids. The V and J ends lost 3 bases and 3 bases, in that order; junction bases with no gene match: 10. The CDR3 loop is CASSLASRGLGYNEQFL. Here the CDR3 DNA reads TGTGCCAGCAGCTTGGCTTCCCGGGGACTAGGCTACAATGAGCAGTTCTTA.

In the case of this clonotype: This CDR3 is missing its conserved last phenylalanine or tryptophan, likely due to a read error. The V gene is TRBV29-1, the J gene TRBJ2-7; tentatively, D is TRBD1 or TRBD2 (5 bases each). The germline CDR1 and CDR2 sequences are SQVTM and ANQGSEA. The CDR3 is 13 amino acids. The CDR3: CSVEGMGAYEQYS. The DNA for the CDR3 is TGTAGCGTTGAGGGGATGGGAGCCTACGAGCAGTACTCC.

A note on this clonotype: As the CDR3 is not closed by the conserved phenylalanine or tryptophan, this likely results from a read error. V and J are TRBV4-2 and TRBJ2-1; 7 nucleotides line up with TRBD2. Germline loops: CDR1 LGHNA, CDR2 YNFKEQ. The CDR3 totals 16 residues. The CDR3 bases are TGTACCAGTAGCCAAACCCGGGACTACAAAAACAATGAGCAGTTCTTA. Translating it yields CTSSQTRDYKNNEQFL.

Note on this clonotype: Likely a read error: the CDR3 ends without its conserved phenylalanine or tryptophan. The chain joins TRBV28 to TRBJ2-7; possibly TRBD2 for D (6 bases). Germline CDR1 is MDHEN and CDR2 is SYDVKM. This CDR3 is built from 11 residues. The V gene lost 7 bases and the J gene lost 3 bases, with 7 bases spanning the gap. The CDR3 protein is CASKAGYEQYS. CDR3 DNA sequence: TGTGCCAGCAAAGCGGGCTACGAGCAGTACTCC.

A note on this clonotype: It may be a read error: a sequence one base away is much more abundant. The rearrangement links TRBV7-9 to TRBJ2-6, with unresolved D. CDR3 length: 15 residues. Germline V gene sequence: CDR1 SEHNR, CDR2 FQNEAQ (reference sequence). The CDR3 is CASIGPVSEANVLTF. The CDR3 bases are TGTGCCAGCATAGGGCCGGTTTCTGAGGCCAACGTCCTGACTTTC.

Worth noting for this clonotype: A much larger clone lies one base from this, so it may be a read error. The chain employs TRBV5-1 and TRBJ2-2; D is unresolved. Germline loops: CDR1 SGHRS, CDR2 YFSETQ. This CDR3 is built from 15 residues. CDR3 protein: CASNLQTANTGELFF. The DNA for the CDR3 is TGCGCCAGCAACTTGCAAACAGCTAACACCGGGGAGCTGTTTTTT.

Of note for this clonotype: Because it lacks the conserved phenylalanine or tryptophan at the end, this CDR3 is likely a read error. The V and J genes are TRBV10-2 and TRBJ2-3; D perhaps matches TRBD2 (6 bases). This CDR3 is built from 14 residues. Germline CDR1 WSHSY, CDR2 SAAADI. Trimming stripped 6 bases from V and 4 bases from J, with 14 bases between. CDR3 loop: CASSDIAEADTQYY. The CDR3 region has the DNA TGCGCCAGCAGCGATATAGCGGAGGCAGATACGCAGTATTAT.

This chain links TRBV12-3 or TRBV12-4 with TRBJ2-1, with a weak D call TRBD2 (6 bases). V dropped 6 bases and J dropped 9 bases, with 18 bases sitting between them. The CDR3 is made up of 14 amino acids. For the CDR3, the DNA is TGTGCCAGCAGACCAAGCGGGCTCTTTAGTGAGCAGTTCTTC. Its protein product is CASRPSGLFSEQFF.

About this clonotype: A single base separates this from a much larger clone, so it may be a read error. The chain joins TRBV28 to TRBJ1-5; TRBD1 matches 7 bases. V lost 6 bases and J lost 5; bases outside the gene matches: 10. Germline CDR1 reads MDHEN; CDR2 reads SYDVKM. The CDR3 contains 15 residues. The DNA of the CDR3 is TGTGCCAGCAGATTCGGGACAGCCTATTATCAGCCCCAGCATTTT. Protein: CASRFGTAYYQPQHF.

This clonotype has just a few counts. The conserved phenylalanine or tryptophan normally closing the CDR3 is absent here, so this likely arose from a read error. The CDR3 sequence is CASSDSGLQETQYL. The CDR3 DNA is TGTGCCAGCAGTGACTCGGGATTACAAGAGACCCAGTACCTC. This chain uses TRBV6-4 with TRBJ2-5; D is unclear. Trimming took off 0 bases at V and 2 bases at J, with 7 bases between the two ends. This CDR3 is built from 14 residues. In germline, CDR1 is MRHNA, CDR2 SNTAGT.

As regards this clonotype: A much larger clone differs from this one at a single base, so this may be a read error. V is TRBV6-4 and J is TRBJ2-1, with 10 bases matching TRBD2. Trimming took 4 bases from V and 6 from J; bases not matched to a gene: 6. In germline, CDR1 is MRHNA, CDR2 SNTAGT. The CDR3 spans 15 residues. As DNA, the CDR3 is TGTGCCAGCAGTGGGGGGGCTAGCGGGAGCAATGAGCAGTTCTTC. Its translation: CASSGGASGSNEQFF.

A remark on this clonotype: The CDR3 end shows no conserved phenylalanine or tryptophan, and so a read error is likely. This rearrangement joins TRBV4-1 to TRBJ2-7; either TRBD1 or TRBD2 may fit D (5 bases each). The J call is in doubt because the DNA end fits TRBJ2-1 better. Per the germline V gene, CDR1 is MGHRA and CDR2 is YSYEKL. There are 16 residues in the CDR3. DNA of the CDR3: TGCGCCAGCAGCCAAGGAGGGGTAAACAATCACTACGAGCAGTTCTTA. Its translation: CASSQGGVNNHYEQFL.